These 5 T cell receptor beta chains came from one sample sequenced in a study of T cell responses to AZD1222 COVID-19 vaccine. Method: immunoSEQ multiplex PCR; TCRdb's copy keeps in-frame clones and lacks some. The table has about 200,000 clones, approximately 93% seen once. Specimen: peripheral blood, collected 28 days after the second AZD1222 dose. Every receptor here comes from an adult who received the AZD1222 COVID-19 vaccine.

This clone has a handful of counts. The rearrangement links TRBV7-3 to TRBJ2-2; TRBD1 aligns across 8 bases. Germline V lookup: CDR1 SGHTA, CDR2 FQGTGA. CDR3 length: 14 amino acids. V trimming: 5 bases; J trimming: 6 bases; junction bases outside the gene matches: 5. The CDR3 protein is CASSIQGAAGELFF. The CDR3 DNA follows: TGTGCCAGCAGCATCCAGGGGGCAGCCGGGGAGCTGTTTTTT.

A word on this clone: The same CDR3 can be traced to other DNA sequences in this sample. The chain combines TRBV2 with TRBJ1-1, with 8 nucleotides matching TRBD1. Losses at the gene ends were 4 bases for V and 4 bases for J; bases not matched to a gene: 2. The germline gives CDR1 SNHLY, CDR2 FYNNEI. The CDR3 has 13 amino acids. The CDR3 sequence: CASSADRGTEAFF. The CDR3 DNA reads TGTGCCAGCAGTGCTGACAGGGGCACTGAAGCTTTCTTT.

The chain is built from TRBV9 and TRBJ1-6; no firm D call. The CDR3 covers 14 residues. V was shortened by 3 bases and J by 7 bases, with 11 bases between the two germline ends. Germline V gene data show CDR1 as SGDLS and CDR2 as YYNGEE. The CDR3 is CASSGRGRNSPLHF. CDR3 sequence (DNA): TGTGCCAGCAGCGGACGTGGGAGGAATTCACCCCTCCACTTT.

In nucleotides, the CDR3 is TGTGCCAGCAGCTCCAAACGGGGTTCGAAGAACACTGAAGCTTTCTTT. Its protein product is CASSSKRGSKNTEAFF. The chain recombines TRBV3-1 (or the pseudogene TRBV3-2) with TRBJ1-1; D remains ambiguous. The CDR3 has 16 amino acids. In germline, CDR1 is LGHDT, CDR2 YNNKEL (reference sequence). V was shortened by 5 bases and J by 1 base, with 17 bases between the two germline ends.

The V and J genes are TRBV28 and TRBJ1-1; the match to TRBD1 covers 10 bases. Germline CDR1 is MDHEN and CDR2 is SYDVKM. V was pared by 5 bases and J by 4 bases, with 7 bases of the junction left unmatched. This CDR3 has 15 residues. CDR3 sequence reads: CASSTTRTGGTEAFF. The CDR3 region has the DNA TGTGCCAGCAGTACAACCCGGACAGGGGGCACTGAAGCTTTCTTT.